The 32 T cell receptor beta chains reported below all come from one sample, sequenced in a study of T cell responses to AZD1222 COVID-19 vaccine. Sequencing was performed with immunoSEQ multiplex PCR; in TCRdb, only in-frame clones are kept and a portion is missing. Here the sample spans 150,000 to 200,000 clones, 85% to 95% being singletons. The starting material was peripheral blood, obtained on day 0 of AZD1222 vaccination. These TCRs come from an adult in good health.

DNA for the CDR3: TGTGCCATCAGTGAAGGGGACAGGGGAATCGGTGGCTACACCTTC. Its translation: CAISEGDRGIGGYTF. The gene calls are TRBV10-3 and TRBJ1-2, with 10 bases fitting TRBD1. The junction had 8 bases not matched to a gene; V was cut back by 3 bases and J by 7 bases. The CDR3 is 15 amino acids. Germline loops: CDR1 ENHRY, CDR2 SYGVKD.

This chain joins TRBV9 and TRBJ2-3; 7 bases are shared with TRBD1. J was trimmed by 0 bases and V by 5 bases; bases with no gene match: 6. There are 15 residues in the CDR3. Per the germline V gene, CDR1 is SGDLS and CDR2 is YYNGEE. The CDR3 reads CASSGDSSSTDTQYF. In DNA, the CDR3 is TGTGCCAGCAGTGGGGACAGCTCTAGCACAGATACGCAGTATTTT.

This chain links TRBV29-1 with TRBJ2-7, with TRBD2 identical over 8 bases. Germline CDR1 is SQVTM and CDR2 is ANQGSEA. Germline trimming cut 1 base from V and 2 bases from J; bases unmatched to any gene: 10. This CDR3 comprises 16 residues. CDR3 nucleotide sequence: TGCAGCGTTGAAGCTCCGGGGGGGACGGAACCCTACGAGCAGTACTTC. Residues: CSVEAPGGTEPYEQYF.

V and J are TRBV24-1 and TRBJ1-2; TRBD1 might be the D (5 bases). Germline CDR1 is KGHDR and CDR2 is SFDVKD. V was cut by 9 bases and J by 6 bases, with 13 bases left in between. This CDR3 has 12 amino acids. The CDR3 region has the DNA TGTGCCACCCAGGACTGGGGCCATGGCTACACCTTC. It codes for CATQDWGHGYTF.

This CDR3 reads CASSYSGGDTEAFF. The CDR3 DNA follows: TGTGCCAGCAGTTACTCCGGGGGGGACACTGAAGCTTTCTTT. The chain is built from TRBV6-2 or TRBV6-3 and TRBJ1-1, with D perhaps matching TRBD1 (5 bases). V was trimmed by 0 bases and J by 3 bases, leaving 8 bases between them. The CDR3 consists of 14 residues. The germline V gene encodes CDR1 MNHEY and CDR2 SVGEGT.

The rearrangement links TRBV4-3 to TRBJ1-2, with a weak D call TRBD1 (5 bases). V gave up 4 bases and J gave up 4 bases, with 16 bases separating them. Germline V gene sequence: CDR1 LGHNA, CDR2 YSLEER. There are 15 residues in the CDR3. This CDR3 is CASSPTVLGGYGYTF. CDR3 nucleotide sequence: TGCGCCAGCAGCCCGACCGTTTTGGGGGGCTATGGCTACACCTTC.

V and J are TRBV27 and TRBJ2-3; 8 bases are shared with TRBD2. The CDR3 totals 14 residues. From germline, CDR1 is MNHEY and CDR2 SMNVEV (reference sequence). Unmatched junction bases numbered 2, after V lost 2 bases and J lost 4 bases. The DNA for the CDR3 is TGTGCCAGCAGTTTAACGACTAGCGCAGATACGCAGTATTTT. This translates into CASSLTTSADTQYF.

Written as DNA, the CDR3 is TGTGCCAGCAGTGAAGAGCCCGGAGGGGGCTCGTTCTTTGGCTACACCTTC. It translates to CASSEEPGGGSFFGYTF. The chain employs TRBV6-1 and TRBJ1-2; TRBD1 aligns across 7 bases. Germline V lookup: CDR1 MNHNS, CDR2 SASEGT. The CDR3 has 17 residues. V gave up 1 base and J gave up 7 bases; unmatched junction bases: 15.

This CDR3 reads CASLDLDREAFF. For the CDR3, the DNA is TGTGCCAGCCTCGATTTAGATAGGGAAGCTTTCTTT. The chain is built from TRBV6-1 and TRBJ1-1; D not resolved. The CDR3 sequence is 12 residues long. In germline, CDR1 is MNHNS, CDR2 SASEGT. Between the trimmed V and J ends, which lost 8 bases and 8 bases, there was a span of 15 bases.

CDR3 sequence (DNA): TGTGCCAGCAGCTGGGCAGAACTACAAGAGACCCAGTACTTC. Amino acid sequence: CASSWAELQETQYF. V usage is TRBV5-5 and J usage is TRBJ2-5, with D uncertain. This CDR3 spans 14 amino acids. Germline-derived CDR1 and CDR2 are SGHKS and YYEKEE (reference sequence). V gave up 3 bases and J gave up 2 bases, with 11 bases separating them.

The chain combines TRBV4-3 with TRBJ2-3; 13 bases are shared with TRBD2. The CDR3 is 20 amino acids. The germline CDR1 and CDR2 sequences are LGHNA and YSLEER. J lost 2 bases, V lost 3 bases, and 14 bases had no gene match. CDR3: CASSHATLAGGPKITDTQYF. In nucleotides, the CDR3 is TGCGCCAGCAGCCACGCGACACTAGCGGGGGGGCCAAAAATCACAGATACGCAGTATTTT.

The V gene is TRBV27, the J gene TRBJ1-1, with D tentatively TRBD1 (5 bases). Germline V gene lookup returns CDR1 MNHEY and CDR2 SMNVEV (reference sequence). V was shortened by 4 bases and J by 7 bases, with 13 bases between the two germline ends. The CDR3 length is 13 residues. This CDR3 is CASSWGGAGEAFF. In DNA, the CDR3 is TGTGCCAGCAGTTGGGGAGGGGCGGGTGAAGCTTTCTTT.

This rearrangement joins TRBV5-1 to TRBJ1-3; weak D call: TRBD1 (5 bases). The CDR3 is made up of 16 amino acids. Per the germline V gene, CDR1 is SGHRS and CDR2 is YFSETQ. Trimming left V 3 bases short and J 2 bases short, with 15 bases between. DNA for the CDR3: TGCGCCAGCAGCTCCGAACCCGGGACTGCTGGAAACACCATATATTTT. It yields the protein CASSSEPGTAGNTIYF.

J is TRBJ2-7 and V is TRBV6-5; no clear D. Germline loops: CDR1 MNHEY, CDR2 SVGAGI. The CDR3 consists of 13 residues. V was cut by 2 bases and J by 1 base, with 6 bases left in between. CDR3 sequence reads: CASSYGLSYEQYF. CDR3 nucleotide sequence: TGTGCCAGCAGTTACGGGCTATCCTACGAGCAGTACTTC.

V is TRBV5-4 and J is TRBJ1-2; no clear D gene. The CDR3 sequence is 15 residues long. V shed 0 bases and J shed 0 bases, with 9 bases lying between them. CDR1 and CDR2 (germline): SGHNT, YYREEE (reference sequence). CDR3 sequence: CASSLVWGSNYGYTF. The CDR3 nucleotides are TGTGCCAGCAGCTTGGTTTGGGGATCTAACTATGGCTACACCTTC.

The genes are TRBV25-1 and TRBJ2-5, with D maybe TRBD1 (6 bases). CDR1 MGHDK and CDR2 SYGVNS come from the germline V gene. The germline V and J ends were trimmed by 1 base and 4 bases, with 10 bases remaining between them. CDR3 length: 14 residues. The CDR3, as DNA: TGTGCCAGCAGTGAATCTCGGACAGTAGAGACCCAGTACTTC. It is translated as CASSESRTVETQYF.

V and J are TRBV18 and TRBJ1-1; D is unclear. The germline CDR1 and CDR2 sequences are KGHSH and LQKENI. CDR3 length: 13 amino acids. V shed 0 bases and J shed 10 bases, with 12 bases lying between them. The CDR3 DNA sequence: TGTGCCAGCTCACCACCCACAGTGGAGGTAGCTTTCTTT. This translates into CASSPPTVEVAFF. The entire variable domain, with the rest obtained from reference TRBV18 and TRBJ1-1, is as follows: NAGVMQNPRHLVRRRGQEARLRCSPMKGHSHVYWYRQLPEEGLKFMVYLQKENIIDESGMPKERFSAEFPKEGPSILRIQQVVRGDSAAYFCASSPPTVEVAFFGQGTRLTVV.

The CDR3 protein is CASSLRGNTGSLYGYTF. CDR3 DNA sequence: TGTGCCAGCAGCCTTCGGGGAAATACAGGGTCCCTCTATGGCTACACCTTC. The chain uses TRBV28 and TRBJ1-2, with D perhaps matching TRBD1 (6 bases). Germline V gene sequence: CDR1 MDHEN, CDR2 SYDVKM. The length of the CDR3 is 17 residues. V was pared by 6 bases and J by 4 bases, with 24 bases between.

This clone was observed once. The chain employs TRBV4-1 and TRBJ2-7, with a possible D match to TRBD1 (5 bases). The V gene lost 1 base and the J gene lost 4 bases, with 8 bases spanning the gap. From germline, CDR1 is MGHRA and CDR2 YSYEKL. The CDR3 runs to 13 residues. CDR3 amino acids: CASSQVKGYEQYF. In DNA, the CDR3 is TGCGCCAGCAGCCAAGTGAAGGGGTACGAGCAGTACTTC.

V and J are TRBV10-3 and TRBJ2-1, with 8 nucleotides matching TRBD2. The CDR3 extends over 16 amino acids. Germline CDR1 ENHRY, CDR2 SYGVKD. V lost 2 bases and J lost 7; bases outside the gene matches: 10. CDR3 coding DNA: TGTGCCATCAGTGAGATGATAGCGGGATTGGGGAATGAGCAGTTCTTC. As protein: CAISEMIAGLGNEQFF.

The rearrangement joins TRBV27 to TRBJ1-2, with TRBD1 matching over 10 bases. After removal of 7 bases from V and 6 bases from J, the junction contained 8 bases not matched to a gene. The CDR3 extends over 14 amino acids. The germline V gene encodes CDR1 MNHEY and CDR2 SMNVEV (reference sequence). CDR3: CASTTGQGIDGYTF. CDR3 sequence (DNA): TGTGCCAGCACCACGGGACAGGGGATTGATGGCTACACCTTC.

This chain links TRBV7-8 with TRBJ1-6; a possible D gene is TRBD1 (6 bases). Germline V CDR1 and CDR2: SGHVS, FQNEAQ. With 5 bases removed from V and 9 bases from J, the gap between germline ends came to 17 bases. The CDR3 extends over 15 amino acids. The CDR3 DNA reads TGTGCCAGCAGCCTCGGGACACCCGAGGTTTCACCCCTCCACTTT. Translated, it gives CASSLGTPEVSPLHF.

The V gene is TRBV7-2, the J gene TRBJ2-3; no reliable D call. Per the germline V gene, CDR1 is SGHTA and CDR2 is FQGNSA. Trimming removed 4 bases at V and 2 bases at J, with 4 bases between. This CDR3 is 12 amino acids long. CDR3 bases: TGTGCCAGCAGCTCCTACACAGATACGCAGTATTTT. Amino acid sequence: CASSSYTDTQYF.

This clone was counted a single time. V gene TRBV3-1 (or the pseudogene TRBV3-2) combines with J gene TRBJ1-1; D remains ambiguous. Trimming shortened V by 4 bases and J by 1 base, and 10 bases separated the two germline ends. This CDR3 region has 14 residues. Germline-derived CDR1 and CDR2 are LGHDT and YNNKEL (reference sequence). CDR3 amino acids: CASSRLSKNTEAFF. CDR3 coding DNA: TGTGCCAGCAGCCGTCTCTCAAAGAACACTGAAGCTTTCTTT.

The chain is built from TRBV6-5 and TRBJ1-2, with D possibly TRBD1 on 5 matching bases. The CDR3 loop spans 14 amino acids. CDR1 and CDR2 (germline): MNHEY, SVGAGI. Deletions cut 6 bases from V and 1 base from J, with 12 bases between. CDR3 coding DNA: TGTGCCAGCAGCCTTCATGGGGGTAACTATGGCTACACCTTC. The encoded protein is CASSLHGGNYGYTF.

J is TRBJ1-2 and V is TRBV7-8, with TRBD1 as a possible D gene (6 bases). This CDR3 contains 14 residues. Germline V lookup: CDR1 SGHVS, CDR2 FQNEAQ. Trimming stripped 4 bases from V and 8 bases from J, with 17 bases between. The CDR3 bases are TGTGCCAGCAGCTCACGGTGGGGGGCAGGCGGCTACACCTTC. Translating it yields CASSSRWGAGGYTF. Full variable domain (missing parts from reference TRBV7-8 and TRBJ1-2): GAGVSQSPRYKVAKRGQDVALRCDPISGHVSLFWYQQALGQGPEFLTYFQNEAQLDKSGLPSDRFFAERPEGSVSTLKIQRTQQEDSAVYLCASSSRWGAGGYTFGSGTRLTVV.

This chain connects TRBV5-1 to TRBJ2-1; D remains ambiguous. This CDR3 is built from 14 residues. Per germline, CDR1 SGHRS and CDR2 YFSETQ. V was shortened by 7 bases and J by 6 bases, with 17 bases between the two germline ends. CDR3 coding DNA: TGCGCCAGCGCTGGAATAGCTGCAAGCAATGAGCAGTTCTTC. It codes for CASAGIAASNEQFF.

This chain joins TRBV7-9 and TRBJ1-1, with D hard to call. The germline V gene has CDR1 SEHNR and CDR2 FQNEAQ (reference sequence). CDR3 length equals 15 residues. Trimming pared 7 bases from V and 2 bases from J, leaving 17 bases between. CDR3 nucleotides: TGTGCCAGCACCCCGCTTGGGAACCCTAACACTGAAGCTTTCTTT. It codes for CASTPLGNPNTEAFF.

The CDR3: CASQADGSSGNTIYF. CDR3 in DNA: TGCGCCAGCCAGGCGGACGGCAGCTCTGGAAACACCATATATTTT. The V gene is TRBV5-1, the J gene TRBJ1-3, with no clear D. Trimming cost V 7 bases and J 0 bases, with 14 bases left between them. Germline assignment: CDR1 SGHRS and CDR2 YFSETQ. This CDR3 spans 15 amino acids.

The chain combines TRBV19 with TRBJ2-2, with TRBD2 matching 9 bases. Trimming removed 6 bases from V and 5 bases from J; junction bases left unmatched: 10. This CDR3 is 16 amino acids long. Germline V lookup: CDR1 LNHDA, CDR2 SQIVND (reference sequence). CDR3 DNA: TGTGCCAGTAGGACTAGCGGCACCTCGGAAACCGGGGAGCTGTTTTTT. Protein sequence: CASRTSGTSETGELFF.

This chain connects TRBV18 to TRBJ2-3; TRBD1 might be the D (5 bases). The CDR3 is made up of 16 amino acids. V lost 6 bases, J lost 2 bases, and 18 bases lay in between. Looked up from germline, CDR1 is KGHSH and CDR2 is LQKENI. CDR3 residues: CASSLASRQSTDTQYF. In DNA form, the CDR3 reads TGTGCCAGCTCCCTTGCTTCGAGACAGTCCACAGATACGCAGTATTTT. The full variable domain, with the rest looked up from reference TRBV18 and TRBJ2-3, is NAGVMQNPRHLVRRRGQEARLRCSPMKGHSHVYWYRQLPEEGLKFMVYLQKENIIDESGMPKERFSAEFPKEGPSILRIQQVVRGDSAAYFCASSLASRQSTDTQYFGPGTRLTVL.

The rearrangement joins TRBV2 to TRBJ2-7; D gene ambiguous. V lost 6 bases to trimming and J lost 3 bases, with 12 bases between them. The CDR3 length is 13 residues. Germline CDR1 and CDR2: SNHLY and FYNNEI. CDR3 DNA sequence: TGTGCCAGCAGGTCCCTTTTAGGCTACGAGCAGTACTTC. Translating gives CASRSLLGYEQYF.